A selection of T cell receptor beta chains follows, all from one sample in a study of CD8+CD57+ T cells in acquired aplastic anemia. TCRdb re-called the reads with MiXCR, one entry per CDR3 protein. The table records roughly 64,000 distinct CDR3 sequences, 50% to 70% of them present only once. Sequencing used sorted CD4+, CD8+, or CD8+CD57+ T cells (not recorded which) from PBMCs. These receptors all stem from a human donor in good health, serving as a control. Each CDR3 is given with its conserved first and last residue. A D gene is named only where the DNA matches it firmly. A clone size is listed for some rows: how often the clone was seen (once, few, many), or a class if it is expanded.

D gene: -; clone size: -; V gene: TRBV9; J gene: TRBJ2-6; CDR3 protein: CASSGGSAGANVLTF; CDR3 DNA: TGTGCCAGCAGCGGCGGTTCAGCCGGGGCCAACGTCCTGACTTTC
D gene: -; clone size: once; V gene: TRBV19; J gene: TRBJ1-5; CDR3 protein: CASTSRSGQHF; CDR3 DNA: TGTGCCAGTACCTCCAGGAGCGGCCAGCATTTT
D gene: TRBD1; clone size: -; V gene: TRBV9; J gene: TRBJ2-5; CDR3 protein: CASSARGQGETQYF; CDR3 DNA: TGTGCCAGCAGCGCCCGGGGACAGGGGGAGACCCAGTACTTC
D gene: -; clone size: many; V gene: TRBV12-3/TRBV12-4; J gene: TRBJ2-3; CDR3 protein: CASSRDSRTDTQYF; CDR3 DNA: TGTGCCAGCAGTCGGGACTCCCGGACAGATACGCAGTATTTT
D gene: -; clone size: many; V gene: TRBV6-1; J gene: TRBJ1-6; CDR3 protein: CASSEGGGLSYNSPLHF; CDR3 DNA: TGTGCCAGCAGTGAAGGTGGTGGACTCTCCTATAATTCACCCCTCCACTTT
D gene: TRBD1; clone size: -; V gene: TRBV30; J gene: TRBJ1-1; CDR3 protein: CAWTVTGTGRRKAEAFF; CDR3 DNA: TGTGCCTGGACCGTGACCGGGACAGGGCGGCGGAAAGCTGAAGCTTTCTTT
D gene: -; clone size: -; V gene: TRBV5-6; J gene: TRBJ2-3; CDR3 protein: CASSLEWGRGDTQYF; CDR3 DNA: TGTGCCAGCAGCTTGGAATGGGGGCGAGGAGATACGCAGTATTTT
D gene: -; clone size: many; V gene: TRBV20-1; J gene: TRBJ2-6; CDR3 protein: CSAGDFWRTSGANVLTF; CDR3 DNA: TGCAGTGCGGGGGACTTCTGGAGAACTTCTGGGGCCAACGTCCTGACTTTC
D gene: TRBD2; clone size: many; V gene: TRBV4-1; J gene: TRBJ2-1; CDR3 protein: CASSQDTSGNYNEQFF; CDR3 DNA: TGCGCCAGCAGCCAAGATACAAGCGGGAATTACAATGAGCAGTTCTTC
D gene: TRBD1; clone size: many; V gene: TRBV14; J gene: TRBJ2-3; CDR3 protein: CASSLDWTGSLDTQYF; CDR3 DNA: TGTGCCAGCAGCCTGGACTGGACAGGGAGTTTAGATACGCAGTATTTT
D gene: -; clone size: -; V gene: TRBV19; J gene: TRBJ1-6; CDR3 protein: CASSIGGVRNSPLHF; CDR3 DNA: TGTGCCAGTAGTATAGGTGGGGTACGGAATTCACCCCTCCACTTT
D gene: TRBD2; clone size: -; V gene: TRBV19; J gene: TRBJ2-7; CDR3 protein: CASSGTSGFSYEQYF; CDR3 DNA: TGTGCCAGTAGTGGGACTAGCGGATTTTCCTACGAGCAGTACTTC
D gene: -; clone size: -; V gene: TRBV7-8; J gene: TRBJ1-2; CDR3 protein: CASSFDGNYGYTF; CDR3 DNA: TGTGCCAGCAGCTTCGACGGAAACTATGGCTACACCTTC
D gene: TRBD1; clone size: many; V gene: TRBV20-1; J gene: TRBJ1-5; CDR3 protein: CSATGQAGQPQHF; CDR3 DNA: TGCAGTGCTACAGGACAGGCGGGTCAGCCCCAGCATTTT
D gene: -; clone size: -; V gene: TRBV19; J gene: TRBJ1-1; CDR3 protein: CASTRRDSGGTEAFF; CDR3 DNA: TGTGCCAGTACGAGGCGGGACTCCGGGGGCACTGAAGCTTTCTTT